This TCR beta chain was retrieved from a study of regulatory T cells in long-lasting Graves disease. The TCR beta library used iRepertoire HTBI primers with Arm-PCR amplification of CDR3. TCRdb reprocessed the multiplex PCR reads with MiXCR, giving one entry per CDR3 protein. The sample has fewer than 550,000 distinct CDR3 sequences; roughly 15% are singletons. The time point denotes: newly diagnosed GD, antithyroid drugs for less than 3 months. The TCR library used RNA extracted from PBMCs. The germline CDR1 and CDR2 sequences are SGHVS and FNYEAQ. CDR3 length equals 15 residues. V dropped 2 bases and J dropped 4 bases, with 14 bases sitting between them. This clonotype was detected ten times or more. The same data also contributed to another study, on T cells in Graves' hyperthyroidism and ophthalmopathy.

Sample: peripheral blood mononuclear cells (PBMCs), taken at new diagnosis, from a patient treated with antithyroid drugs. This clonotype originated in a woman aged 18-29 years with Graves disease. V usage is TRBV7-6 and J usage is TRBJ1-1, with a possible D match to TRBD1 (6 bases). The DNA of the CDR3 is TGTGCCAGCAGCTTACGGTTAGGGGGTGGCACTGAAGCTTTCTTT. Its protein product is CASSLRLGGGTEAFF.